The subject of this entry is one TCR beta chain. This likely reflects a read error, since a far larger clone is one base away. CDR1 and CDR2 (germline): SGHRS, YFSETQ. The CDR3 length is 14 residues. V gave up 5 bases and J gave up 0 bases, with 11 bases separating them. The source of the sample is a study of shared clonotypes between healthy human individuals. Original processing notes: There were no quality scores in the junction-only immunoSEQ sequences, so filtering differed. Repertoires were generated with immunoSEQ multiplex PCR, while TCRdb's copy carries only in-frame clones and drops some. V, J and clone size derive from that table, while D and trimming were established from the DNA sequence. The top ten hold about 12% of the sample, which has about half a million clones, 79% seen once.

The sequencing sample was made of PBMCs. This chain connects TRBV5-1 to TRBJ2-5; the D gene could be TRBD1 or TRBD2 (5 bases each). This TCR came from a woman aged 40 to 50 in good health. Some clones in this sample may be carry-over from other donors' samples. The CDR3 DNA is TGCGCCAGCAGGGTGGGACCGTACCAAGAGACCCAGTACTTC. Translating gives CASRVGPYQETQYF.